These 16 T cell receptor beta chains were sequenced from one sample in a study of breast tumors, draining lymph nodes, adjacent tissues. Axillary draining lymph nodes of breast cancer patients supplied the node samples. TCRdb independently ran MiXCR on the multiplex PCR reads; one entry per CDR3 protein. Among 190,000 or so distinct CDR3 sequences listed, approximately 30% were seen once. Input material: axillary lymph node tissue. The receptors derive from a female donor with breast cancer. Some clones in this sample may be carry-over from other donors' samples.

This clonotype was seen many times. The V gene is TRBV20-1, the J gene TRBJ2-7; the D is unclear. V lost 3 bases and J 3 bases, leaving 15 bases between the germline ends. The CDR3 contains 14 residues. The germline V gene encodes CDR1 DFQATT and CDR2 SNEGSKA (reference sequence). In DNA, the CDR3 is TGCAGTGCTAGCGAACCCAGAAGGTACTACGAGCAGTACTTC. Translated: CSASEPRRYYEQYF.

The chain carries TRBV28 and TRBJ1-4; D is ambiguous. The ends were cut back, 3 bases at V and 9 bases at J, with 5 bases in the middle. From germline, CDR1 is MDHEN and CDR2 SYDVKM. CDR3 size: 11 residues. CDR3 protein: CASSLEQKLFF. DNA for the CDR3: TGTGCCAGCAGTTTGGAGCAAAAACTGTTTTTT.

Many counts were recorded for this clonotype. The chain couples TRBV10-3 to TRBJ2-7, with D perhaps assigned TRBD1 or TRBD2 (5 bases each). V gave up 9 bases and J gave up 0 bases, with 15 bases separating them. This CDR3 region has 14 residues. Germline CDR1 and CDR2: ENHRY and SYGVKD. CDR3 DNA sequence: TGTGCCATGTGGGGCGGGCCGGGCTCCTACGAGCAGTACTTC. This gives the protein CAMWGGPGSYEQYF.

Remarks on this clonotype: This may stem from a read error, because a much larger clone lies one nucleotide away. The CDR3 nucleotides read TGTGCCAGCAGTCACTCAGTCGGACTAGCGGGAAGTGAAGAGACCCAGTACTTC. This codes for CASSHSVGLAGSEETQYF. J is TRBJ2-5 and V is TRBV6-5; TRBD2 matches at 12 bases. The CDR3 extends over 18 amino acids. Germline V lookup: CDR1 MNHEY, CDR2 SVGAGI.

This clonotype came up many times. The rearrangement joins TRBV16 to TRBJ2-7, with D tentatively TRBD2 (6 bases). The ends were cut back, 4 bases at V and 6 bases at J, with 13 bases in the middle. Germline lookup yields CDR1 KGHSY and CDR2 FQNENV. The CDR3 has 13 amino acids. CDR3 sequence (DNA): TGTGCCAGCAGCCGTGCTAGCGATCCCGAGCAGTACTTC. As protein: CASSRASDPEQYF.

This clonotype has ten or more counts. The chain uses TRBV19 and TRBJ2-3, with D uncertain. The V end lost 5 bases, the J end lost 2 bases, and 5 bases lay between the germline ends. CDR3 size: 12 residues. Germline lookup yields CDR1 LNHDA and CDR2 SQIVND (reference sequence). CDR3 DNA sequence: TGTGCCAGTAGTGAAGCCACAGATACGCAGTATTTT. This codes for CASSEATDTQYF.

V and J are TRBV20-1 and TRBJ2-2; TRBD2 aligns across 15 bases. The CDR3 is made up of 18 amino acids. The germline CDR1 and CDR2 sequences are DFQATT and SNEGSKA (reference sequence). V shed 6 bases and J 0 bases; nucleotides not matched to a gene: 8. CDR3 amino acids: CSAARGLAGGTNTGELFF. The CDR3 coding sequence is TGCAGTGCAGCGAGGGGACTAGCGGGGGGAACGAACACCGGGGAGCTGTTTTTT.

Details on this clonotype: A read error is likely, as this CDR3 ends without the conserved phenylalanine or tryptophan. V usage is TRBV19 and J usage is TRBJ1-2, with D uncertain. Germline V gives CDR1 LNHDA, CDR2 SQIVND (reference sequence). This CDR3 has 16 residues. V lost 3 bases to trimming and J lost 2 bases, with 16 bases between them. Written as DNA, the CDR3 is TGTGCCAGTAGTATGGGCCAGAACCTCTTCAACTATGGCTACACCTCC. Protein sequence: CASSMGQNLFNYGYTS.

This clonotype was detected ten times or more. This chain uses TRBV15 with TRBJ2-3; 13 bases agree with TRBD2. Unmatched junction bases numbered 5, after V lost 5 bases and J lost 3 bases. Looked up from germline, CDR1 is LNHNV and CDR2 is YYDKDF (reference sequence). The length of the CDR3 is 16 residues. CDR3 loop: CATSGWTSGSTDTQYF. CDR3 bases: TGTGCCACCAGCGGGTGGACTAGCGGGAGTACAGATACGCAGTATTTT.

This chain connects TRBV6-6 to TRBJ1-1; D is uncertain. V was shortened by 2 bases and J by 6 bases, with 10 bases between the two germline ends. The CDR3 is 13 amino acids. The V gene's germline CDR1 is MNHNY and CDR2 SVGAGI (reference sequence). The CDR3 DNA is TGTGCCAGCAGTTACGGATTAAGGGCTGAAGCTTTCTTT. Protein sequence: CASSYGLRAEAFF.

The chain links TRBV20-1 to TRBJ2-3; a possible D gene is TRBD1 (6 bases). With 0 bases removed from V and 10 bases from J, the gap between germline ends came to 8 bases. The CDR3 loop spans 11 amino acids. Germline V gives CDR1 DFQATT, CDR2 SNEGSKA (reference sequence). Here the CDR3 reads CSAREEGAQYF. The CDR3, as DNA: TGCAGTGCTAGAGAAGAGGGGGCGCAGTATTTT.

This clonotype was observed many times. The J gene is TRBJ1-5, the V gene TRBV20-1, with a weak D call TRBD1 (5 bases). Trimming cost V 1 base and J 5 bases, with 9 bases left between them. The CDR3 contains 13 residues. In germline, CDR1 is DFQATT, CDR2 SNEGSKA (reference sequence). The CDR3 nucleotides are TGCAGTGCTAGAGTGTGGGGGGATCAGCCCCAGCATTTT. It translates to CSARVWGDQPQHF.

This clonotype was seen repeatedly, ten times or more. The chain is built from TRBV13 and TRBJ2-3, with 12 bases aligning to TRBD1. The CDR3 extends over 16 amino acids. CDR1 is PRHDT and CDR2 is FYEKMQ in the germline V gene (reference sequence). The junction had 4 bases not matched to a gene; V was cut back by 5 bases and J by 1 base. CDR3 sequence reads: CASSRGDRGRTDTQYF. Here the CDR3 DNA reads TGTGCCAGCAGCCGCGGGGACAGGGGGCGCACAGATACGCAGTATTTT.

With respect to this clonotype: Here the CDR3 omits its conserved ending phenylalanine or tryptophan, so a read error is the likely source. V is TRBV9 and J is TRBJ1-1; D may be TRBD1 (6 bases). The V end was cut by 3 bases, the J end by 5 bases, with 11 bases between. The CDR3 totals 13 residues. Germline assignment: CDR1 SGDLS and CDR2 YYNGEE. In DNA, the CDR3 is TGTGCCAGCAGCGCGTCAGGGGAGACTGAAGCTTTCTGT. Protein: CASSASGETEAFC.

This clonotype was picked up many times. The chain couples TRBV5-6 to TRBJ2-5, with 11 positions matching TRBD2. The CDR3 extends over 17 amino acids. Trimming cost V 5 bases and J 5 bases; bases outside gene matches: 14. Per the germline V gene, CDR1 is SGHDT and CDR2 is YYEEEE. For the CDR3, the DNA is TGTGCCAGCAGACCGCCCGTTAGCGGGGGGGCGGTGGAGACCCAGTACTTC. Amino acid sequence: CASRPPVSGGAVETQYF.

This clonotype showed up many times. J is TRBJ1-4 and V is TRBV11-2; D not resolved. CDR3 length: 16 amino acids. The V end was cut by 1 base, the J end by 0 bases, with 9 bases between. The germline V gene has CDR1 SGHAT and CDR2 FQNNGV. The CDR3 sequence: CASSLGETATNEKLFF. DNA of the CDR3: TGTGCCAGCAGCTTAGGAGAGACCGCAACTAATGAAAAACTGTTTTTT.